This T cell receptor (beta chain) was sequenced during a study of blood T cell repertoires in COVID-19. Study context: From T cells, B-cell-depleted T cells, or PBMCs came the material, which was cDNA or gDNA.

This CDR3 has 13 amino acids. The V and J ends lost 4 bases and 7 bases respectively, with 11 bases between them. Germline CDR1 MNHEY, CDR2 SVGEGT. Original methodology: Reference gene primer amplification yielded estimated nucleated cell counts. The repertoire was sequenced with immunoSEQ multiplex PCR; TCRdb's copy has only in-frame clones and lacks some. Clonal size and the V and J genes are those of that table, whereas D and trimming came from the DNA. Here the sample spans some 250,000 clones, about four fifths being singletons. This clonotype was obtained from a woman younger than 30 with acute or convalescent COVID-19. The chain recombines TRBV6-2 or TRBV6-3 with TRBJ1-5; D unresolved. The sequencing sample was made of peripheral blood. CDR3 amino acids: CASSLSRSQPQHF. The CDR3 bases are TGTGCCAGCAGTTTATCCCGTAGCCAGCCCCAGCATTTT.